One T cell receptor beta chain is described in this entry. This sample is drawn from a study of blood T cell repertoires in COVID-19. Study in general: Sites across the United States, Italy and Spain contributed samples from acute and convalescent COVID-19.

Profiling relied on immunoSEQ multiplex PCR, and the TCRdb table lists in-frame clones only, not all of them. This table has 140,000 or so clones, about 91% appearing once. The CDR3 length is 16 residues. J gave up 2 bases and V 2 bases, and 9 bases lay outside the gene matches. Germline V gene data show CDR1 as SGHDT and CDR2 as YYEEEE. The chain carries TRBV5-6 and TRBJ2-5, with 7 bases that match TRBD2. The sequenced sample consisted of peripheral blood. The source of this sequence is a woman between 50 and 59 years old with acute or convalescent COVID-19. The CDR3 spells CASSFRAGALQETQYF. In nucleotides, the CDR3 is TGTGCCAGCAGCTTCCGTGCGGGAGCTCTTCAAGAGACCCAGTACTTC. The whole variable domain, remainder taken from reference TRBV5-6 and TRBJ2-5, is DAGVTQSPTHLIKTRGQQVTLRCSPKSGHDTVSWYQQALGQGPQFIFQYYEEEERQRGNFPDRFSGHQFPNYSSELNVNALLLGDSALYLCASSFRAGALQETQYFGPGTRLLVL.